The subject of this entry is one TCR beta chain. What it binds is not known. Both 60 Vbeta primers and 13 Jbeta primers went into the PCR. Data came from immunoSEQ multiplex PCR; TCRdb stores just in-frame clones and leaves some out. The sample carries some 100,000 clones, around 85% recorded once. This specimen belongs to a study of cytomegalovirus exposure and HLA in healthy donors. Overall study results and limits: Several of the most significant clusters were apparently associated with common viral pathogens in a later analysis. Because they were indistinguishable, some V segments, including TRBV6-2 and TRBV6-3, were excluded.

The CDR3 length is 16 residues. Germline loops: CDR1 SGHRS, CDR2 YFSETQ. V shed 2 bases and J shed 8 bases, with 19 bases lying between them. This TCR derives from a man under 40 in good health and CMV-seronegative. The sequencing input was PBMCs. The chain combines TRBV5-1 with TRBJ1-4, with a tentative D call TRBD1 (6 bases). The CDR3 sequence: CASSFVEQGLREKLFF. The CDR3 bases are TGCGCCAGCAGCTTCGTCGAGCAGGGGCTTCGGGAAAAACTGTTTTTT. Complete variable domain (other parts from reference TRBV5-1 and TRBJ1-4): KAGVTQTPRYLIKTRGQQVTLSCSPISGHRSVSWYQQTPGQGLQFLFEYFSETQRNKGNFPGRFSGRQFSNSRSEMNVSTLELGDSALYLCASSFVEQGLREKLFFGSGTQLSVL.